Described below is a single T cell receptor (beta chain) sequence and its context. Its antigen is as yet unknown. This entry is derived from a study of cytomegalovirus exposure and HLA in healthy donors. Here immunoSEQ multiplex PCR was the method, and the copy in TCRdb shows in-frame clones only, minus some. The sample contains about 110,000 clones, around 85% of which appear only once. Deletions cut 0 bases from V and 7 bases from J, with 12 bases between. Germline CDR1 is SGHDN and CDR2 is FVKESK. This CDR3 contains 14 residues. Findings and limits, study-wide: Most TCRs appeared rarely, but some public TCRs recurred in many donors. The authors listed 180 or so TCR beta chains as cytomegalovirus-associated.

Sequencing input: PBMCs. The clonotype was recovered from a woman younger than 35 in good health and CMV-seronegative. The chain recombines TRBV14 with TRBJ1-2; no definite D call. In DNA form, the CDR3 reads TGTGCCAGCAGCCAAGAGAGGCTTACGGGTGGCTACACCTTC. Its protein is CASSQERLTGGYTF.